The T cell receptor (beta chain) under discussion was sequenced for a study of blood T cells in healthy people across ages. Trimming shortened V by 5 bases and J by 4 bases, and 11 bases separated the two germline ends. The CDR3 covers 13 residues. Germline-derived CDR1 and CDR2 are SGHTA and FQGNSA. The study isolated at least 7 million PBMCs from each sample. Primers used in a second PCR of roughly 6 to 11 cycles were a sample-barcoded 5' primer and a J-beta primer mix. TCRdb redid the calling of the 5' RACE reads with MiXCR, one entry per CDR3 protein. Here the sample spans approximately 900,000 distinct CDR3 sequences, just under 30% being singletons. The same specimen was also included in a second study, on T cells of mothers and their children. This second report adds: Each donor was one of three healthy Caucasian mothers or one of their six children. Each mother gave over 9.5 million TCR beta CDR3 reads; each child, roughly 3.1 million. Researchers report slightly higher, though non-significant, overlap in related mother-child pairs than in unrelated pairs.

The receptor's source is a middle-aged woman in good health. The sequenced sample consisted of blood. This chain connects TRBV7-2 to TRBJ1-1, with D possibly matching TRBD1 (5 bases). The CDR3 coding sequence is TGTGCCAGCAGCCGGGGGGGTGGCACTGAAGCTTTCTTT. Residues: CASSRGGGTEAFF.